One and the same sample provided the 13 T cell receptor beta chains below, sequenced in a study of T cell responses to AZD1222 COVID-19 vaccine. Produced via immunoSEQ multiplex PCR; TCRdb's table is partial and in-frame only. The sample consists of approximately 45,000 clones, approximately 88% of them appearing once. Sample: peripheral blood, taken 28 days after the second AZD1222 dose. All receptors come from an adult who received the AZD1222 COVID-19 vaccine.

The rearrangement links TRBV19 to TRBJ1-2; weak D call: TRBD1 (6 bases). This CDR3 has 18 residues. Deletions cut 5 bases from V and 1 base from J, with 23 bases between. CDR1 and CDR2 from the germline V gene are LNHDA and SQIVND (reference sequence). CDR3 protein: CASSLPRFGTSYNYGYTF. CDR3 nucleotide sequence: TGTGCCAGTAGTCTACCCCGGTTCGGGACAAGTTATAACTATGGCTACACCTTC.

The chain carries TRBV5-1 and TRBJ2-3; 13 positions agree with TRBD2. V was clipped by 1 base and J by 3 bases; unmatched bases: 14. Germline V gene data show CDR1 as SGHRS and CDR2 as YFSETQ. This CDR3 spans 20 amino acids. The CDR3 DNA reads TGCGCCAGCAGCTTGCCTACTAGCGGGGGGGCCATCTTGAGGACAGATACGCAGTATTTT. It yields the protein CASSLPTSGGAILRTDTQYF.

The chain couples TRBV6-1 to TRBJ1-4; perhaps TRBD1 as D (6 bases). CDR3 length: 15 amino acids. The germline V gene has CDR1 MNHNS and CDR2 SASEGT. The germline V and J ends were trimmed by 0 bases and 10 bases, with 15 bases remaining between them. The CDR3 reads CASSEAGKGDRKLFF. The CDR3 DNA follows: TGTGCCAGCAGTGAAGCCGGCAAGGGGGACCGAAAACTGTTTTTT.

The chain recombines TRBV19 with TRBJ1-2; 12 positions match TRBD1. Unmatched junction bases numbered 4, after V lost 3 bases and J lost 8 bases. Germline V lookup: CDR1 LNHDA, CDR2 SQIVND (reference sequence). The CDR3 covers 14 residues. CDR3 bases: TGTGCCAGTAGTATCGGGACAGGGGGCGGCGGCTACACCTTC. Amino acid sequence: CASSIGTGGGGYTF.

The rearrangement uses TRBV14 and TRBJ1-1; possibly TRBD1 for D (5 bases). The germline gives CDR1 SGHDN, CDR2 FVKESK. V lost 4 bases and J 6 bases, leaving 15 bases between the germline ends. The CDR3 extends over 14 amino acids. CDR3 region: CASSLLPVGAEAFF. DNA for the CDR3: TGTGCCAGCAGCCTTCTCCCGGTGGGGGCTGAAGCTTTCTTT.

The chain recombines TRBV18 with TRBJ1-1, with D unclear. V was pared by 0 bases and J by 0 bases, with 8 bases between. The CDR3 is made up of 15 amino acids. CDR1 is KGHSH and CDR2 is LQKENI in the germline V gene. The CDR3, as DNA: TGTGCCAGCTCACCACCGGCGGGGATGAACACTGAAGCTTTCTTT. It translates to CASSPPAGMNTEAFF. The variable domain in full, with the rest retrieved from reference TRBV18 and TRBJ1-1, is NAGVMQNPRHLVRRRGQEARLRCSPMKGHSHVYWYRQLPEEGLKFMVYLQKENIIDESGMPKERFSAEFPKEGPSILRIQQVVRGDSAAYFCASSPPAGMNTEAFFGQGTRLTVV.

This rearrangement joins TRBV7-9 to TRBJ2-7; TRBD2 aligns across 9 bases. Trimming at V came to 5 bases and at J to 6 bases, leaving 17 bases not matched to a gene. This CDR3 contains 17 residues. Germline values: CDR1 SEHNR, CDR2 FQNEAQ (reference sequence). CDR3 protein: CASSRDGGLARVREQYF. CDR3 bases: TGTGCCAGCAGCCGGGACGGTGGACTAGCGAGGGTCCGCGAGCAGTACTTC.

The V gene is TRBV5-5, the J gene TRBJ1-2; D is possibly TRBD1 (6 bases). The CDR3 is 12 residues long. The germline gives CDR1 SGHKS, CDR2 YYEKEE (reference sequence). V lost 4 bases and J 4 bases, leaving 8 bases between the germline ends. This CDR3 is CASSQGFYGYTF. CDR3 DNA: TGTGCCAGCAGCCAGGGGTTCTATGGCTACACCTTC.

CDR3 bases: TGTGCCAGCAGTCAACAGGGGTCCCCCACTAATTCACCCCTCCACTTT. Translating gives CASSQQGSPTNSPLHF. J is TRBJ1-6 and V is TRBV2; 7 bases are shared with TRBD1. Germline V gene sequence: CDR1 SNHLY, CDR2 FYNNEI. Trimming at V came to 5 bases and at J to 6 bases, leaving 10 bases not matched to a gene. The CDR3 sequence is 16 residues long. Combining the CDR3 with reference TRBV2 and TRBJ1-6 gives the whole variable domain EPEVTQTPSHQVTQMGQEVILRCVPISNHLYFYWYRQILGQKVEFLVSFYNNEISEKSEIFDDQFSVERPDGSNFTLKIRSTKLEDSAMYFCASSQQGSPTNSPLHFGNGTRLTVT.

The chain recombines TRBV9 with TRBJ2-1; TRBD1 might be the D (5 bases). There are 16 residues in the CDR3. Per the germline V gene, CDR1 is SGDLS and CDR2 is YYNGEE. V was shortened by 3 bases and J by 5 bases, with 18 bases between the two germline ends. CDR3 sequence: CASSGPGMSLHNEQFF. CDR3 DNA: TGTGCCAGCAGCGGACCAGGGATGAGCCTTCACAATGAGCAGTTCTTC.

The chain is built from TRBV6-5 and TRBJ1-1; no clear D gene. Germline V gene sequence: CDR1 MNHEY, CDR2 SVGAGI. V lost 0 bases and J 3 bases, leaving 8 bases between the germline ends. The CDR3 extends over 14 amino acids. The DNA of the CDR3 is TGTGCCAGCAGTTACTCCAATAAGGACACTGAAGCTTTCTTT. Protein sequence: CASSYSNKDTEAFF.

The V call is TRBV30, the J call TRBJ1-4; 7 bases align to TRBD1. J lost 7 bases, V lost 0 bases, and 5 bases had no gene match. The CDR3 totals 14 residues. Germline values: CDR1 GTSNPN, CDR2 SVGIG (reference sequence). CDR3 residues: CAWSVQGGVEKLFF. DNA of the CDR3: TGTGCCTGGAGTGTTCAGGGGGGTGTTGAAAAACTGTTTTTT.

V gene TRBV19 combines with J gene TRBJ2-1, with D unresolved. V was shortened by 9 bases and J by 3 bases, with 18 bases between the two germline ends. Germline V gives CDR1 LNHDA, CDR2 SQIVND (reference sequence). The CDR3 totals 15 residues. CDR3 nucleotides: TGTGCCAGCCATCCGAAGGCGAATGTCTACAATGAGCAGTTCTTC. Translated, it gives CASHPKANVYNEQFF.